This T cell receptor (beta chain) came from a study of blood T cell repertoires in COVID-19 (dated by TCRdb to 2020 to 2022). About the study as a whole: The collaborator samples originated in the United States, Italy and Spain and spanned the acute and convalescent phases of COVID-19. The dataset comprised deeply sampled blood TCRbeta repertoires from subjects exposed to, actively infected with, or recovered from COVID-19. The repertoires were released in a freely available public database meant as a resource for research on the immune response to SARS-CoV-2. The material from the prospective study consisted of cDNA or gDNA derived from T cells, B-cell-depleted T cells, or PBMCs. Where HLA class I and class II types were available, the types were taken from metadata supplied by the sample provider, not from assay-based typing. A de-identified subject ID, COVID-19 status, age in years and sex were almost always included in the sample metadata. The samples were drawn from two sources: the first 160 participants of the ongoing ImmuneRACE study, and 950 to 1,500 subjects contributed by 6 global collaborators. The paper as a whole reports these results and caveats: The amount of clinical and demographic metadata varied by source and participant and was provided uncurated.

The immunoSEQ Assay, a bias-controlled multiplex PCR, was used to amplify TCRbeta CDR3 regions from genomic DNA. On the authors' methods: Within the assay, amplification of reference gene primers was used to estimate how many nucleated cells each sample contained. Sequence reads were collapsed and filtered to measure the absolute abundance of every unique TCRbeta CDR3 rearrangement. Productive Simpson clonality was computed per sample as the square root of Simpson's diversity index over productive rearrangements. Imported from immuneACCESS, the table was reduced by TCRdb to in-frame sequences with V and J called. These copies leave out some clones; in studies compared against another copy, an unresolved V gene accounts for under half, and the cause of the remainder is not known. That table furnishes V, J and clone size, whereas the DNA furnished D and trimming. In all, the sample holds under 300,000 clones, and around 90% of those were seen once. The biggest ten clones account for over 3% of the sample.

Enrolling through a virtual design, the prospective study's participants ranged in age from about 18 to 89 years and lived across about two dozen United States geographic areas. To assign participants to cohorts, the prospective study relied on clinical history that participants themselves reported in a screening survey and a study questionnaire. A participant counted as exposed if, within 2 weeks of entering the study, that participant had been in contact with someone who had a PCR-confirmed or clinician-diagnosed COVID-19 case. In the prospective study, mobile phlebotomists collected whole blood, serum and a nasopharyngeal or oropharyngeal swab from each participant. Additional blood draws and questionnaires over an approximately two-month period could optionally be provided by prospective study participants. Blood samples from the prospective study were shipped frozen or at room temperature prior to DNA extraction.

With regard to this clone: Its target antigen remains unknown. Base-call qualities are not available, and no considerably larger clone is one nucleotide away.

V trim: 7 bases; J trim: 2 bases; unmatched bases: 10. From the germline V gene, CDR1 is SNHLY and CDR2 is FYNNEI. The cysteine opens and the phenylalanine closes a CDR3 of 16 amino acids. Only the CDR3 region is kept as DNA, spanning 48 bases read in frame from base 1. The TCR originated in a woman between 40 and 50 years old who had been exposed to COVID-19. The sample consisted of PBMCs or T cells enriched from blood (not recorded which). The rearranged chain carries TRBV2 and TRBJ2-3; 9 central bases correspond to TRBD2. CDR3 region: CASTPHGLATTDTQYF. The bases are TGTGCCAGCACTCCCCACGGACTAGCGACCACAGATACGCAGTATTTT.